The clone carrying this T cell receptor (beta chain) was counted a single time. Method: immunoSEQ multiplex PCR; TCRdb's copy keeps in-frame clones and lacks some. The data hold some 70,000 clones, with around 90% observed a single time. The source of the sample is a study of blood T cell repertoires in COVID-19. The overall study: The study drew acute and convalescent COVID-19 samples from the United States, Italy and Spain.

The length of the CDR3 is 16 residues. The germline V gene encodes CDR1 KGHSH and CDR2 LQKENI. J gave up 2 bases and V 8 bases, and 13 bases lay outside the gene matches. The sequence was obtained from a man in his fifties with active COVID-19. Source material: peripheral blood. The rearrangement links TRBV18 to TRBJ2-7, with 9 bases identical to TRBD2. CDR3 amino acids: CASIKAGGRDPYEQYF. CDR3 nucleotide sequence: TGTGCCAGCATAAAAGCGGGCGGGAGGGACCCCTACGAGCAGTACTTC.